Following are 11 T cell receptor beta chains from one sample sequenced in a study of T cells in Graves' hyperthyroidism and ophthalmopathy. Amplification of TCR beta CDR3 regions was performed using RNA transcripts as template. First-round RT-PCR of the TCR CDR3 relied on the HTBI primer set. TCRdb re-called the multiplex PCR reads through MiXCR, storing one row per CDR3 protein. The sample consists of hundreds of thousands of distinct CDR3 sequences, 35% to 45% of them appearing once. Sequenced sample: blood. The receptors were sampled from a man aged 18 to 30 with Graves' hyperthyroidism.

About this clonotype: A read error is possible here, since a much larger clone lies one base away. The V and J genes are TRBV9 and TRBJ2-5, with D uncertain. V lost 1 base to trimming and J lost 5 bases, with 9 bases between them. The CDR3 runs to 13 residues. In germline, CDR1 is SGDLS, CDR2 YYNGEE. The DNA of the CDR3 is TGTGCCAGCAGCGTACTATTGGCGGAGACCCAGTACTTC. Translated, it gives CASSVLLAETQYF.

The gene calls are TRBV4-1 and TRBJ1-3; D is undetermined. Per germline, CDR1 MGHRA and CDR2 YSYEKL. Trimming stripped 0 bases from V and 1 base from J, with 10 bases between. This CDR3 contains 16 residues. The CDR3 DNA is TGCGCCAGCAGCCAAGATAGGGCCGGTTCTGGAAACACCATATATTTT. It encodes CASSQDRAGSGNTIYF.

The genes are TRBV7-9 and TRBJ2-7, with D perhaps TRBD1 (6 bases). Germline CDR1 and CDR2: SEHNR and FQNEAQ (reference sequence). The CDR3 totals 16 residues. V was trimmed by 5 bases and J by 0 bases, leaving 17 bases between them. In DNA, the CDR3 is TGTGCCAGCAGCCCTCTACCCAGGGGTACCTCCTACGAGCAGTACTTC. Protein: CASSPLPRGTSYEQYF.

This clonotype was observed at least ten times. This chain uses TRBV7-2 with TRBJ1-5; D is uncertain. The CDR3 length is 14 residues. The V and J ends lost 0 bases and 4 bases respectively, with 7 bases between them. Germline V CDR1 and CDR2: SGHTA, FQGNSA. The CDR3 sequence is CASSLAGLNQPQHF. The CDR3 DNA reads as TGTGCCAGCAGCTTAGCAGGGTTGAATCAGCCCCAGCATTTT.

About this clonotype: A much larger clonotype is one base distant, so this may be a read error. The gene calls are TRBV7-9 and TRBJ2-7; no clear D. The ends were cut back, 5 bases at V and 5 bases at J, with 16 bases in the middle. There are 14 residues in the CDR3. The germline CDR1 and CDR2 sequences are SEHNR and FQNEAQ (reference sequence). The CDR3 region has the DNA TGTGCCAGCAGCCCGACGGACCGCCAGCACGAGCAGTACTTC. It is translated as CASSPTDRQHEQYF. Looking up the rest from reference TRBV7-9 and TRBJ2-7 gives the full variable domain: DTGVSQNPRHKITKRGQNVTFRCDPISEHNRLYWYRQTLGQGPEFLTYFQNEAQLEKSRLLSDRFSAERPKGSFSTLEIQRTEQGDSAMYLCASSPTDRQHEQYFGPGTRLTVT.

As concerns this clonotype: A single base separates this from a much larger clone, so it may be a read error. The chain couples TRBV29-1 to TRBJ1-1; 11 bases are a match to TRBD1. CDR1 is SQVTM, CDR2 ANQGSEA, per germline. This CDR3 is built from 16 residues. The CDR3 coding sequence is TGCAGCATTGAAGGGGGATGGGACAGGGGGAATACTGAAGCTTTCTTT. Its translation: CSIEGGWDRGNTEAFF.

The rearrangement joins TRBV20-1 to TRBJ1-4, with D tentatively TRBD1 (6 bases). Germline CDR1 is DFQATT and CDR2 is SNEGSKA (reference sequence). The V end was cut by 6 bases, the J end by 5 bases, with 25 bases between. CDR3 length: 17 residues. The CDR3 DNA reads as TGCAGTGCCTCCCCGGACTCGACGCTGGGGGCGAATGAAAAACTGTTTTTT. This gives the protein CSASPDSTLGANEKLFF.

In its sample, this clonotype was seen once. A read error may produce the germline difference seen at one junction end. The chain joins TRBV7-8 to TRBJ1-2, with 9 bases identical to TRBD1. Germline loops: CDR1 SGHVS, CDR2 FQNEAQ. The CDR3 contains 13 residues. The CDR3 protein is CAGSWDRELSYTF. The DNA of the CDR3 is TGTGCCGGCAGCTGGGACAGGGAATTGAGCTACACCTTC. Together with reference TRBV7-8 and TRBJ1-2, the CDR3 gives the full variable domain: GAGVSQSPRYKVAKRGQDVALRCDPISGHVSLFWYQQALGQGPEFLTYFQNEAQLDKSGLPSDRFFAERPEGSVSTLKIQRTQQEDSAVYLCAGSWDRELSYTFGSGTRLTVV.

Concerning this clonotype: Since a much larger clone is just one base distant, this may be a read error. The rearrangement links TRBV20-1 to TRBJ1-6, with D uncertain. The CDR3 is 13 residues long. V lost 2 bases and J 7 bases, leaving 9 bases between the germline ends. Germline CDR1 is DFQATT and CDR2 is SNEGSKA (reference sequence). The CDR3 DNA reads as TGCAGTGCTAGAATTAGCGGAAATTCACCCCTCCACTTT. Its translation: CSARISGNSPLHF.

This clonotype was picked up many times. J is TRBJ1-6 and V is TRBV15; D is undetermined. This CDR3 is 15 amino acids long. The germline CDR1 and CDR2 sequences are LNHNV and YYDKDF (reference sequence). V was pared by 0 bases and J by 7 bases, with 10 bases between. The CDR3 DNA reads TGTGCCACCAGCAGAGATGACGCGAGGAATTCACCCCTCCACTTT. Encoded protein: CATSRDDARNSPLHF. Drawing the rest from reference TRBV15 and TRBJ1-6, the complete variable domain is DAMVIQNPRYQVTQFGKPVTLSCSQTLNHNVMYWYQQKSSQAPKLLFHYYDKDFNNEADTPDNFQSRRPNTSFCFLDIRSPGLGDTAMYLCATSRDDARNSPLHFGNGTRLTVT.

Points on this clonotype: A junction boundary mismatches the germline segment, possibly from a read error. The genes are TRBV7-2 and TRBJ1-5; either TRBD1 or TRBD2 may fit D (5 bases each). The J call is doubtful: the DNA matches TRBJ2-3 better. This CDR3 contains 14 residues. Germline assignment: CDR1 SGHTA and CDR2 FQGNSA. For the CDR3, the DNA is TGTGCCAGCCGCTTCCCGGGGCACACAGATACGCAGTATTTT. It is translated as CASRFPGHTDTQYF.